These 26 T cell receptor beta chains originate from one sample sequenced in a study of shared clonotypes between healthy human individuals. TCRdb's table, derived via immunoSEQ multiplex PCR, lists solely in-frame clones and lacks some. The sample includes 2 million to 2.5 million clones, 93% of them seen just once. Sequenced input: naive CD4+ T cells from PBMCs. Subset reported: CD45RA+ positively selected. Receptors originate from a man younger than 30 in good health. Some clones in this sample may be carry-over from other donors' samples.

The genes are TRBV29-1 and TRBJ2-1, with 9 bases aligning to TRBD2. CDR3 length: 15 amino acids. With V trimmed by 3 bases and J by 9 bases, 12 bases remained unmatched. Germline V gives CDR1 SQVTM, CDR2 ANQGSEA. In nucleotides, the CDR3 is TGCAGCGTTGAGGCTCTAGCGGGATTCTCGATTGAGCAGTTCTTC. Protein: CSVEALAGFSIEQFF.

J is TRBJ1-4 and V is TRBV6-5, with 7 bases that match TRBD1. CDR3 length equals 14 residues. J was trimmed by 8 bases and V by 5 bases; bases with no gene match: 8. CDR1 is MNHEY and CDR2 is SVGAGI in the germline V gene. CDR3 sequence (DNA): TGTGCCAGCAGTAGTACCCGGACAGGCGAAAAACTGTTTTTT. Protein sequence: CASSSTRTGEKLFF.

This chain connects TRBV7-2 to TRBJ2-1; D unresolved. CDR3 length equals 12 residues. Germline V gene lookup returns CDR1 SGHTA and CDR2 FQGNSA. Trimming pared 2 bases from V and 11 bases from J, leaving 10 bases between. The CDR3 reads CASSLLGTQQFF. Here the CDR3 DNA reads TGTGCCAGCAGCTTATTGGGCACCCAGCAGTTCTTC.

This rearrangement joins TRBV5-1 to TRBJ2-5; D gene uncertain. V was cut by 0 bases and J by 1 base, with 13 bases left in between. The CDR3 is made up of 16 amino acids. Germline CDR1 and CDR2: SGHRS and YFSETQ. CDR3: CASSLGLTSGQETQYF. CDR3 nucleotide sequence: TGCGCCAGCAGCTTGGGGTTAACATCAGGCCAAGAGACCCAGTACTTC. Filled out from reference TRBV5-1 and TRBJ2-5, the complete variable domain reads KAGVTQTPRYLIKTRGQQVTLSCSPISGHRSVSWYQQTPGQGLQFLFEYFSETQRNKGNFPGRFSGRQFSNSRSEMNVSTLELGDSALYLCASSLGLTSGQETQYFGPGTRLLVL.

The chain couples TRBV25-1 to TRBJ2-5; 8 positions agree with TRBD2. The CDR3 extends over 14 amino acids. With V trimmed by 9 bases and J by 4 bases, 10 bases remained unmatched. Germline CDR1 is MGHDK and CDR2 is SYGVNS. The CDR3 here is CASNFGAGAETQYF. Here the CDR3 DNA reads TGTGCCAGTAATTTTGGAGCGGGGGCAGAGACCCAGTACTTC.

The chain links TRBV7-9 to TRBJ2-5; 10 nucleotides align to TRBD1. Germline CDR1 SEHNR, CDR2 FQNEAQ (reference sequence). This CDR3 spans 18 amino acids. Trimming took 6 bases from V and 1 from J; bases not matched to a gene: 14. This CDR3 reads CASRPKLGQGGSQETQYF. The CDR3, as DNA: TGTGCCAGCAGACCTAAACTCGGACAGGGGGGGAGCCAAGAGACCCAGTACTTC.

The V call is TRBV28, the J call TRBJ1-2, with a weak D call TRBD1 (6 bases). Deletions cut 4 bases from V and 2 bases from J, with 14 bases between. CDR1 is MDHEN, CDR2 SYDVKM, per germline. This CDR3 has 15 amino acids. CDR3 nucleotides: TGTGCCAGCAGTTCCCCAGGGGCCCCAAACTATGGCTACACCTTC. It is translated as CASSSPGAPNYGYTF.

The chain links TRBV5-1 to TRBJ2-4; D remains ambiguous. Germline-derived CDR1 and CDR2 are SGHRS and YFSETQ. This CDR3 is 15 amino acids long. Between the trimmed V and J ends, which lost 4 bases and 0 bases, there was a span of 11 bases. The CDR3 sequence is CASSPAPLAKNIQYF. In DNA, the CDR3 is TGCGCCAGCAGCCCGGCCCCTTTAGCCAAAAACATTCAGTACTTC.

This rearrangement joins TRBV9 to TRBJ1-2; D might be TRBD1 (6 bases). Trimming removed 4 bases at V and 4 bases at J, with 11 bases between. CDR3 length: 13 residues. CDR1 is SGDLS, CDR2 YYNGEE, per germline. In DNA, the CDR3 is TGTGCCAGCAGCCCCGAAGGGGGCTATGGCTACACCTTC. Encoded protein: CASSPEGGYGYTF.

The genes are TRBV4-1 and TRBJ2-5, with 7 bases matching TRBD2. V gave up 0 bases and J gave up 5 bases; unmatched junction bases: 6. The CDR3 covers 15 residues. The germline CDR1 and CDR2 sequences are MGHRA and YSYEKL. In DNA, the CDR3 is TGCGCCAGCAGCCAAGACCCCTTCGGGGGGGAGACCCAGTACTTC. The encoded protein is CASSQDPFGGETQYF.

This clone has only one observation. This chain links TRBV4-1 with TRBJ2-2; 8 bases match TRBD1. This CDR3 spans 15 amino acids. V lost 3 bases, J lost 2 bases, and 2 bases stayed unmatched. CDR1 and CDR2 from the germline V gene are MGHRA and YSYEKL. This chain's CDR3 is CASSHTGGNTGELFF. DNA of the CDR3: TGCGCCAGCAGCCACACAGGGGGTAACACCGGGGAGCTGTTTTTT.

In regard to this clone: Other DNA sequences in the sample encode the same CDR3. The chain couples TRBV11-3 to TRBJ2-3, with 7 nucleotides matching TRBD1. CDR1 and CDR2 from the germline V gene are SGHNT and YENEEA. This CDR3 spans 15 amino acids. Germline trimming cut 5 bases from V and 1 base from J; bases unmatched to any gene: 6. The CDR3 sequence is CASSLGGQGTDTQYF. The CDR3 coding sequence is TGTGCCAGCAGCCTGGGCGGACAGGGCACAGATACGCAGTATTTT.

This rearrangement joins TRBV19 to TRBJ2-1; D gene unclear. Deletions cut 3 bases from V and 7 bases from J, with 13 bases between. The CDR3 consists of 14 residues. Germline V gene sequence: CDR1 LNHDA, CDR2 SQIVND (reference sequence). The DNA of the CDR3 is TGTGCCAGTAGTATCGGAAGAAACCGGAATGAGCAGTTCTTC. Residues: CASSIGRNRNEQFF.

In its sample, this clone was seen once. This sequence joins TRBV18 and TRBJ1-1; 7 nucleotides align to TRBD1. Per the germline V gene, CDR1 is KGHSH and CDR2 is LQKENI. The CDR3 is 12 amino acids. Losses at the gene ends were 4 bases for V and 7 bases for J; bases not matched to a gene: 3. CDR3 sequence: CASSLNRGEAFF. DNA of the CDR3: TGTGCCAGCTCACTTAACAGGGGTGAAGCTTTCTTT.

This clone was recorded a few times. The chain uses TRBV29-1 and TRBJ1-1, with D possibly being TRBD1 (5 bases). The CDR3 consists of 14 residues. V was pared by 4 bases and J by 1 base, with 13 bases between. Germline-derived CDR1 and CDR2 are SQVTM and ANQGSEA. In DNA, the CDR3 is TGCAGCGTTGCCACAGGATTTAAGAACACTGAAGCTTTCTTT. Encoded protein: CSVATGFKNTEAFF. Full variable domain (rest looked up from reference TRBV29-1 and TRBJ1-1): SAVISQKPSRDICQRGTSLTIQCQVDSQVTMMFWYRQQPGQSLTLIATANQGSEATYESGFVIDKFPISRPNLTFSTLTVSNMSPEDSSIYLCSVATGFKNTEAFFGQGTRLTVV.

A few counts support this clone. The same CDR3 can be traced to other DNA sequences in this sample. The chain couples TRBV5-1 to TRBJ2-5; 7 bases match TRBD1. This CDR3 spans 14 amino acids. V shed 0 bases and J 2 bases; nucleotides not matched to a gene: 1. CDR1 and CDR2 from the germline V gene are SGHRS and YFSETQ. CDR3 sequence: CASSLAGQQETQYF. The CDR3 DNA reads as TGCGCCAGCAGCTTGGCGGGACAGCAAGAGACCCAGTACTTC.

This clone was counted a single time. The rearrangement joins TRBV6-5 to TRBJ1-3, with a tentative D call TRBD1 (5 bases). The CDR3 has 16 amino acids. Trimming cost V 2 bases and J 0 bases, with 11 bases left between them. The germline gives CDR1 MNHEY, CDR2 SVGAGI. CDR3 nucleotide sequence: TGTGCCAGCAGTTACCTGGGAGGGGACTCTGGAAACACCATATATTTT. It encodes CASSYLGGDSGNTIYF.

This chain links TRBV19 with TRBJ2-3; tentatively, D is TRBD1 (5 bases). The length of the CDR3 is 16 residues. Germline assignment: CDR1 LNHDA and CDR2 SQIVND (reference sequence). V was clipped by 4 bases and J by 0 bases, with 14 bases between them. The CDR3 reads CASSRTTDTSTDTQYF. Written as DNA, the CDR3 is TGTGCCAGTAGTAGAACGACAGACACTAGCACAGATACGCAGTATTTT.

With respect to this clone: A read error may account for a junction end that differs from germline. The V gene is TRBV5-6, the J gene TRBJ2-3; TRBD2 agrees at 9 bases. The germline V gene encodes CDR1 SGHDT and CDR2 YYEEEE. The CDR3 has 12 residues. CDR3 amino acids: CASSLPSGAGDF. The CDR3 DNA reads TGTGCCAGCAGCCTACCTAGCGGGGCGGGGGATTTT.

The V call is TRBV9, the J call TRBJ2-7; possibly TRBD2 for D (6 bases). The germline V gene encodes CDR1 SGDLS and CDR2 YYNGEE. The length of the CDR3 is 15 residues. V lost 0 bases and J lost 0, with 10 bases in between. The chain's CDR3 is CASSVVWDSSYEQYF. The CDR3 coding sequence is TGTGCCAGCAGCGTAGTCTGGGACTCCTCCTACGAGCAGTACTTC.

Here the CDR3 reads CASSPRGEVAYEQYF. DNA for the CDR3: TGTGCCAGCAGTCCCCGGGGGGAGGTAGCCTACGAGCAGTACTTC. The chain carries TRBV6-6 and TRBJ2-7; 7 nucleotides agree with TRBD2. CDR3 length equals 15 residues. Germline values: CDR1 MNHNY, CDR2 SVGAGI (reference sequence). Trimming took 5 bases from V and 2 from J; bases not matched to a gene: 9.

In this sample, this clone turned up once. The CDR3 sequence is CASNLWGQGASGYTF. The CDR3 nucleotides are TGTGCCAGCAACCTCTGGGGACAGGGGGCATCGGGCTACACCTTC. V usage is TRBV28 and J usage is TRBJ1-2, with TRBD1 matching 12 bases. The germline V gene encodes CDR1 MDHEN and CDR2 SYDVKM. The V segment lost 7 bases and the J segment 8 bases; nucleotides outside the gene matches: 11. The CDR3 is made up of 15 amino acids.

V gene TRBV28 combines with J gene TRBJ2-7; no firm D call. V was shortened by 2 bases and J by 6 bases, with 11 bases between the two germline ends. Germline V gives CDR1 MDHEN, CDR2 SYDVKM. This CDR3 has 13 residues. The CDR3 DNA follows: TGTGCCAGCAGTTTAGTCTCATACGGCGAGCAGTACTTC. This translates into CASSLVSYGEQYF.

This chain uses TRBV29-1 with TRBJ2-5; TRBD2 matches 10 bases. The V gene's germline CDR1 is SQVTM and CDR2 ANQGSEA. The length of the CDR3 is 14 residues. V gave up 3 bases and J gave up 6 bases; unmatched junction bases: 7. The CDR3 reads CSVEPSGSLKTQYF. The CDR3, as DNA: TGCAGCGTTGAGCCTAGCGGGAGTCTTAAGACCCAGTACTTC.

V usage is TRBV5-1 and J usage is TRBJ2-1; D might be TRBD2 (6 bases). V was trimmed by 4 bases and J by 0 bases, leaving 17 bases between them. Per germline, CDR1 SGHRS and CDR2 YFSETQ. The CDR3 extends over 17 amino acids. The CDR3 DNA is TGCGCCAGCAGCGGGGCCTTAGCGGAGAGCTCCTACAATGAGCAGTTCTTC. Protein product: CASSGALAESSYNEQFF. The full variable domain, in which reference TRBV5-1 and TRBJ2-1 provide the parts outside the CDR3, is KAGVTQTPRYLIKTRGQQVTLSCSPISGHRSVSWYQQTPGQGLQFLFEYFSETQRNKGNFPGRFSGRQFSNSRSEMNVSTLELGDSALYLCASSGALAESSYNEQFFGPGTRLTVL.

The chain joins TRBV6-5 to TRBJ2-7; no clear D. The CDR3 totals 12 residues. CDR1 MNHEY and CDR2 SVGAGI come from the germline V gene. V lost 5 bases to trimming and J lost 4 bases, with 9 bases between them. The CDR3 loop is CASSPSGYEQYF. The CDR3 coding sequence is TGTGCCAGCAGTCCCAGTGGTTACGAGCAGTACTTC.